The 14 T cell receptor beta chains below all came from one sample that was sequenced in a study of blood T cells in healthy people across ages (dated by TCRdb to between 2014 and 2017). Libraries were built with 5' RACE. Sequencing took place on an Illumina HiSeq 2500. The second PCR ran for about 6 to 12 cycles and used a J-beta primer mix along with a sample-barcoded 5' primer. Clones were called with MiXCR by TCRdb after fastp trimmed the public reads at Q25, and only in-frame beta chains were retained. Rows with a matching CDR3 protein are joined into one entry that keeps the most common DNA and genes. Within this sample are about 670,000 distinct CDR3 sequences, with approximately 52% of them counted one time only. Together, the top ten hold less than 15% of the sample. Material for sequencing was blood. The receptors originated from a woman older than 75 in good health.

The rearrangement links TRBV18 to TRBJ2-7; 11 bases match TRBD2. The CDR3 runs to 15 residues. Trimming cost V 1 base and J 5 bases; bases outside gene matches: 4. The germline CDR1 and CDR2 sequences are KGHSH and LQKENI. CDR3 nucleotides: TGTGCCAGCTCACCACTAGCGGGAGGGCCCGACGAGCAGTACTTC. It translates to CASSPLAGGPDEQYF. The variable domain in full, with the rest retrieved from reference TRBV18 and TRBJ2-7, is NAGVMQNPRHLVRRRGQEARLRCSPMKGHSHVYWYRQLPEEGLKFMVYLQKENIIDESGMPKERFSAEFPKEGPSILRIQQVVRGDSAAYFCASSPLAGGPDEQYFGPGTRLTVT.

J is TRBJ2-3 and V is TRBV4-1; 7 bases are shared with TRBD2. Germline values: CDR1 MGHRA, CDR2 YSYEKL. V gave up 4 bases and J gave up 6 bases; unmatched junction bases: 10. The length of the CDR3 is 15 residues. CDR3: CASSRSSRLADTQYF. The CDR3 bases are TGCGCCAGCAGCCGCTCATCGCGACTAGCTGATACGCAGTATTTT.

This rearrangement joins TRBV5-1 to TRBJ2-5; D is uncertain. The CDR3 runs 14 residues. Per the germline V gene, CDR1 is SGHRS and CDR2 is YFSETQ. Deletions cut 4 bases from V and 11 bases from J, with 21 bases between. CDR3 region: CASSQEALRDEQYF. CDR3 DNA sequence: TGCGCCAGCAGCCAAGAGGCCCTAAGAGATGAGCAGTACTTC. The variable domain in full, with the rest retrieved from reference TRBV5-1 and TRBJ2-5, is KAGVTQTPRYLIKTRGQQVTLSCSPISGHRSVSWYQQTPGQGLQFLFEYFSETQRNKGNFPGRFSGRQFSNSRSEMNVSTLELGDSALYLCASSQEALRDEQYFGPGTRLLVL.

The rearrangement uses TRBV7-9 and TRBJ1-5; D might be TRBD1 (6 bases). V shed 5 bases and J shed 0 bases, with 14 bases lying between them. In germline, CDR1 is SEHNR, CDR2 FQNEAQ (reference sequence). The CDR3 extends over 16 amino acids. The CDR3 loop reads CASSPRGWDSNQPQHF. CDR3 nucleotides: TGTGCCAGCAGCCCAAGGGGGTGGGATAGCAATCAGCCCCAGCATTTT.

This clonotype was counted at least ten times. This chain uses TRBV28 with TRBJ2-1; 9 bases fit TRBD2. This CDR3 has 14 residues. With V trimmed by 7 bases and J by 3 bases, 4 bases remained unmatched. Germline V CDR1 and CDR2: MDHEN, SYDVKM. This CDR3 reads CASTLTSGYNEQFF. The CDR3 coding sequence is TGTGCCAGCACGTTGACTAGCGGCTACAATGAGCAGTTCTTC.

The chain recombines TRBV30 with TRBJ2-3; TRBD2 matches at 7 bases. Trimming took 3 bases from V and 2 from J; bases not matched to a gene: 5. Germline CDR1 is GTSNPN and CDR2 is SVGIG (reference sequence). The CDR3 sequence is 14 residues long. For the CDR3, the DNA is TGTGCCTGGAGGTCGAGCGGGACCACAGATACGCAGTATTTT. This gives the protein CAWRSSGTTDTQYF.

Comment on this clonotype: A read error may account for a junction end that differs from germline. The CDR3 here is CANSNGGQGEYF. As DNA, the CDR3 is TGTGCCAACAGTAACGGGGGACAGGGAGAGTATTTT. The rearrangement joins TRBV6-5 to TRBJ2-3; TRBD1 matches at 9 bases. This CDR3 has 12 residues. Per the germline V gene, CDR1 is MNHEY and CDR2 is SVGAGI.

Notes on this clonotype: With a much larger clone just one base away, this may be a read error. It is unclear where the CDR3 begins or ends on the DNA, so no DNA is shown, and the CDR3 is as TCRdb lists it. The genes are TRBV9 and TRBJ1-2; TRBD1 is the table's D call and was not checked against the DNA. The germline CDR1 and CDR2 sequences are SGDLS and YYNGEE. The CDR3 numbers 16 amino acids, ends counted. Here the CDR3 reads CASSVVGGGASYGFTF.

Comment on this clonotype: This may come from a read error, since a much larger clone is one base off. V usage is TRBV7-2 and J usage is TRBJ2-3, with TRBD2 matching 9 bases. The CDR3 loop spans 15 amino acids. Trimming removed 5 bases from V and 1 base from J; junction bases left unmatched: 4. Germline CDR1 SGHTA, CDR2 FQGNSA. The chain's CDR3 is CASSPAGGCTDTQYF. The CDR3 nucleotides read TGTGCCAGCAGCCCCGCGGGGGGGTGCACAGATACGCAGTATTTT. Looking up the rest from reference TRBV7-2 and TRBJ2-3 gives the full variable domain: GAGVSQSPSNKVTEKGKDVELRCDPISGHTALYWYRQSLGQGLEFLIYFQGNSAPDKSGLPSDRFSAERTGGSVSTLTIQRTQQEDSAVYLCASSPAGGCTDTQYFGPGTRLTVL.

CDR3 sequence: CASSLRAGSYNEQYF. CDR3 in DNA: TGCGCCAGCAGCTTACGAGCGGGCTCCTACAATGAGCAGTACTTC. The chain recombines TRBV5-1 with TRBJ2-7; possible D gene TRBD2, 6 bases. The CDR3 sequence is 15 residues long. Between the trimmed V and J ends, which lost 2 bases and 7 bases, there was a span of 19 bases. The germline V gene has CDR1 SGHRS and CDR2 YFSETQ.

In this sample, this clonotype turned up many times. This chain links TRBV12-3 or TRBV12-4 with TRBJ2-7; TRBD1 aligns across 7 bases. V was clipped by 2 bases and J by 6 bases; unmatched bases: 4. The CDR3 length is 13 residues. CDR3 DNA sequence: TGTGCCAGCAGTTTACTAGGGGGCGGCGAGCAGTACTTC. Translation: CASSLLGGGEQYF.

The chain links TRBV9 to TRBJ2-3, with unresolved D. Germline V gives CDR1 SGDLS, CDR2 YYNGEE. This CDR3 contains 14 residues. Trimming left V 0 bases short and J 2 bases short, with 7 bases between. In nucleotides, the CDR3 is TGTGCCAGCAGCGTAGTAGTTACCACAGATACGCAGTATTTT. It translates to CASSVVVTTDTQYF.

This chain links TRBV6-1 with TRBJ2-3, with TRBD2 matching 10 bases. The V and J ends lost 5 bases and 1 base, in that order; junction bases with no gene match: 3. CDR1 is MNHNS, CDR2 SASEGT, per germline. The CDR3 is 15 amino acids. In DNA form, the CDR3 reads TGTGCCAGCAGTCAGAGCGGGGGGGGCACAGATACGCAGTATTTT. Its protein product is CASSQSGGGTDTQYF.

V and J are TRBV7-2 and TRBJ2-7; 7 nucleotides line up with TRBD1. The V and J ends lost 7 bases and 4 bases, in that order; junction bases with no gene match: 10. CDR3 size: 14 residues. The germline V gene has CDR1 SGHTA and CDR2 FQGNSA. The CDR3 bases are TGTGCCAGCAACTTGGTCGGGACAGAGTACGAGCAGTACTTC. Residues: CASNLVGTEYEQYF.